The entry that follows covers one T cell receptor (beta chain) sequence. Its matching antigen is unknown. Time point indicated: week 35, safety follow-up. Every vaccine dose comprised 300 ug of mutant IDH1 20-mer peptide plus topical imiquimod. The data are from a study of a mutant IDH1 vaccine in newly diagnosed glioma. About the study: Patients were started on vaccination 4-6 weeks after radiotherapy alone, or with temozolomide cycles. Study observations and caveats: Overall, around 94% of patients had vaccine-induced immune responses.

Trimming pared 4 bases from V and 4 bases from J, leaving 9 bases between. This CDR3 is 12 amino acids long. CDR1 SGHRS and CDR2 YFSETQ come from the germline V gene. Measured with immunoSEQ multiplex PCR; TCRdb has only the in-frame clones, and not every one. Among roughly 26,000 clones listed, 70% to 90% were seen once. This sequence joins TRBV5-1 and TRBJ2-7, with D possibly matching TRBD1 (6 bases). This sample comprised PBMCs, obtained from a glioma patient whose treatment included an IDH1 peptide vaccine. This receptor was taken from a man under 40 with glioma. CDR3 bases: TGCGCCAGCAGCCTAGGGGGTTACGAGCAGTACTTC. It codes for CASSLGGYEQYF.